This record covers a single T cell receptor (beta chain). The repertoire was sequenced with immunoSEQ multiplex PCR; TCRdb's copy has only in-frame clones and lacks some. The sample includes about 190,000 clones, under 85% seen only once; the top ten take approximately 6.1%. This entry belongs to a study of blood T cell repertoires in COVID-19. Study context: Acute-phase and convalescent COVID-19 samples originated in the United States, Italy and Spain.

Germline trimming cut 4 bases from V and 7 bases from J; bases unmatched to any gene: 12. CDR1 and CDR2 from the germline V gene are SEHNR and FQNEAQ (reference sequence). CDR3 size: 15 residues. The chain carries TRBV7-9 and TRBJ2-7; 8 bases agree with TRBD1. The clonotype comes from a woman aged 40 to 50 with acute or convalescent COVID-19. The specimen was peripheral blood. DNA of the CDR3: TGTGCCAGCAGCTCAAGCCAGTCCCGGGACAGGGAGCAGTACTTC. Residues: CASSSSQSRDREQYF.